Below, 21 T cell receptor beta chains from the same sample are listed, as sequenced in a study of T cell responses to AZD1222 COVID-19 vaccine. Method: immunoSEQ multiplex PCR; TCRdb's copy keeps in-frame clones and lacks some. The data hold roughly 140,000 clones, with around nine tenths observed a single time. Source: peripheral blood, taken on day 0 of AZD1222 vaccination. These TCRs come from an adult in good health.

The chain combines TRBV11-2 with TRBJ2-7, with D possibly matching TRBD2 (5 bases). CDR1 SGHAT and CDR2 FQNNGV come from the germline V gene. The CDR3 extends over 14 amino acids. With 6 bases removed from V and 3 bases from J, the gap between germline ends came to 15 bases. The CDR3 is CASRALRAHYEQYF. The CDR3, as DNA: TGTGCCAGCAGGGCGTTGCGGGCTCACTACGAGCAGTACTTC.

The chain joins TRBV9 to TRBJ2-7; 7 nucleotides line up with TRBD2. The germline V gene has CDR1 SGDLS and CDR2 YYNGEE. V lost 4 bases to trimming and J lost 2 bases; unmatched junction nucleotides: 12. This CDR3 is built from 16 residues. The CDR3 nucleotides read TGTGCCAGCAGCTTCGGTGGGAGCGGGGTCACCTACGAGCAGTACTTC. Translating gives CASSFGGSGVTYEQYF.

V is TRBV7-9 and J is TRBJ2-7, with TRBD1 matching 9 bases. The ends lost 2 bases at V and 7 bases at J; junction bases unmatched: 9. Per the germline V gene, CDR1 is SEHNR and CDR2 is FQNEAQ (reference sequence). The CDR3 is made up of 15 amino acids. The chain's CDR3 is CASSLMGTGIEEQYF. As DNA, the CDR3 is TGTGCCAGCAGCTTAATGGGGACAGGGATTGAGGAGCAGTACTTC.

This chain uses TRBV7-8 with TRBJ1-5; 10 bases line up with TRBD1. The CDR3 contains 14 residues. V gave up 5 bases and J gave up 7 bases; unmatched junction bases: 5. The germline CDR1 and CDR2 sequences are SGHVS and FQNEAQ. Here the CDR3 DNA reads TGTGCCAGCAGCCCAGGGGACAGGGGACAGCCCCAGCATTTT. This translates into CASSPGDRGQPQHF.

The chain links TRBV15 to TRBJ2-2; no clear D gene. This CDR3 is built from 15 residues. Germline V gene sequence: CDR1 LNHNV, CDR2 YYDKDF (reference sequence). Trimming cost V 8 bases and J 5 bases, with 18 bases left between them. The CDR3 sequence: CATRARRVSTGELFF. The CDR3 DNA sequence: TGTGCCACCCGCGCCCGAAGGGTCTCTACCGGGGAGCTGTTTTTT. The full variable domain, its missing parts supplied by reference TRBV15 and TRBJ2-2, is DAMVIQNPRYQVTQFGKPVTLSCSQTLNHNVMYWYQQKSSQAPKLLFHYYDKDFNNEADTPDNFQSRRPNTSFCFLDIRSPGLGDTAMYLCATRARRVSTGELFFGEGSRLTVL.

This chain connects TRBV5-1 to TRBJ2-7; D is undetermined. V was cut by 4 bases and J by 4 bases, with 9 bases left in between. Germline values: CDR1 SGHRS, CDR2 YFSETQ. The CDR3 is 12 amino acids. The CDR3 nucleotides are TGCGCCAGCAGCGCATCATATTACGAGCAGTACTTC. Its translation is CASSASYYEQYF.

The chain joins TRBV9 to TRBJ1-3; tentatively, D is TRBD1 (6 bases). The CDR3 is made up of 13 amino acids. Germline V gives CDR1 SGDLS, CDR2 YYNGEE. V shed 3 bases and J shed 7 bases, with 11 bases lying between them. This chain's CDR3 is CASSAQGYNTIYF. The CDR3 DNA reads TGTGCCAGCAGCGCCCAGGGGTATAACACCATATATTTT.

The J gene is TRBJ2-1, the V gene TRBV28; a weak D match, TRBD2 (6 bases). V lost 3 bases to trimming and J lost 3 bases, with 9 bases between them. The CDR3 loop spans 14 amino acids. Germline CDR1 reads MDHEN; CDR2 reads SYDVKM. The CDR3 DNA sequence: TGTGCCAGCAGTTTCGGGACTGACTACAATGAGCAGTTCTTC. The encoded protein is CASSFGTDYNEQFF.

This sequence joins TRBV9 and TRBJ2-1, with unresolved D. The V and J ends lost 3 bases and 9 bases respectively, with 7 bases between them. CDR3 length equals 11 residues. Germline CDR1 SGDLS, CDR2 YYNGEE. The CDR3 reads CASSGTGEQFF. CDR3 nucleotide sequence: TGTGCCAGCAGCGGAACGGGTGAGCAGTTCTTC.

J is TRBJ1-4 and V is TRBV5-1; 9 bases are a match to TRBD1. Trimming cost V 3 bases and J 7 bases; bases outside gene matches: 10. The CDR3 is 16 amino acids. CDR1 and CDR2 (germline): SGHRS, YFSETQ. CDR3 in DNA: TGCGCCAGCAGCTCGAACGCACAGGGGGCGGGTGAAAAACTGTTTTTT. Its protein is CASSSNAQGAGEKLFF.

The CDR3 DNA follows: TGCGCCAGCAGCCGAAAGGACTGGGGAGATGAGCAGTTCTTC. Amino acid sequence: CASSRKDWGDEQFF. The chain links TRBV4-1 to TRBJ2-1; D may be TRBD2 (5 bases). This CDR3 has 14 amino acids. Per the germline V gene, CDR1 is MGHRA and CDR2 is YSYEKL. V lost 4 bases and J lost 8, with 15 bases in between.

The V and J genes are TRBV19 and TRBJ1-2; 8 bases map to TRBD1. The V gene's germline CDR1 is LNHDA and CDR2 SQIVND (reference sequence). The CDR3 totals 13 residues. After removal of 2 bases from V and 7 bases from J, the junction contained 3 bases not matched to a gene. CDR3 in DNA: TGTGCCAGTAGTATATCCAGGGGGCCTGGCTACACCTTC. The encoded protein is CASSISRGPGYTF.

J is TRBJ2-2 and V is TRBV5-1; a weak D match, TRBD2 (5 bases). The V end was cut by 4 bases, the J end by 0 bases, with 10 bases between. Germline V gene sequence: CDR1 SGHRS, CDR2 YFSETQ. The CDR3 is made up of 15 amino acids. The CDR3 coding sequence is TGCGCCAGCAGCCTCCGGAGGCCGAACACCGGGGAGCTGTTTTTT. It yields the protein CASSLRRPNTGELFF.

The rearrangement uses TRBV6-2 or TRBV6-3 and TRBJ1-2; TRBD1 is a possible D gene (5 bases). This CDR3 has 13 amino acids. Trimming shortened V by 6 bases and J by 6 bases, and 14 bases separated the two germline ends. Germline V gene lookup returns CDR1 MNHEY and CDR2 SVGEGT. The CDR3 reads CASSRGRANGYTF. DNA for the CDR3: TGTGCCAGCAGCCGGGGACGGGCGAATGGCTACACCTTC.

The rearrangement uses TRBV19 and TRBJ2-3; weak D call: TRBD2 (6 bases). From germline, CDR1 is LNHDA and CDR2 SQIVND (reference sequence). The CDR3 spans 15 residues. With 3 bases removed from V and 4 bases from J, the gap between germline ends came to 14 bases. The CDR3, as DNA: TGTGCCAGTAGTATGGGATACGGGGGAGCAGATACGCAGTATTTT. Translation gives CASSMGYGGADTQYF.

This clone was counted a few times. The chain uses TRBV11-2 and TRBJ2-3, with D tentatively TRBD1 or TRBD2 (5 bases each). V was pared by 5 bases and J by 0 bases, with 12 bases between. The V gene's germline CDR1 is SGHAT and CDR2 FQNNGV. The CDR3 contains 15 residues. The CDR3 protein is CASSRDVSSTDTQYF. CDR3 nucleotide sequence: TGTGCCAGCAGCCGGGACGTGTCTAGCACAGATACGCAGTATTTT.

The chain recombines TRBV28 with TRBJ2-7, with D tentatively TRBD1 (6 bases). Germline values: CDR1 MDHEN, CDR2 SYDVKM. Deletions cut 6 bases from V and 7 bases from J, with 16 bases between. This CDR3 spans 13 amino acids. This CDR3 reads CASSSPHRVEQYF. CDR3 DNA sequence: TGTGCCAGCAGCTCACCCCACAGGGTTGAGCAGTACTTC.

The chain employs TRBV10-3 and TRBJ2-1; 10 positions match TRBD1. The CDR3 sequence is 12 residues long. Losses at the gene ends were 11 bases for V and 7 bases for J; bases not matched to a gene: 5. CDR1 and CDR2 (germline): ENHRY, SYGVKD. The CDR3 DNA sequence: TGTGCCGCCAGGACAGGGGGGAATGAGCAGTTCTTC. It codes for CAARTGGNEQFF.

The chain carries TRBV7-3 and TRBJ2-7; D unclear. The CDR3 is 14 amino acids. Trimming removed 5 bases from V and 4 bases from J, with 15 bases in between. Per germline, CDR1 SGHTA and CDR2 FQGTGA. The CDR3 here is CASSQHPGPYEQYF. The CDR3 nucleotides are TGTGCCAGCAGCCAACACCCGGGCCCGTACGAGCAGTACTTC.

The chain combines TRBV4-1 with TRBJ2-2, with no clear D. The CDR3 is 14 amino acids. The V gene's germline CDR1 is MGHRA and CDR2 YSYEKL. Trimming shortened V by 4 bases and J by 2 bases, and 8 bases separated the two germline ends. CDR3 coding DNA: TGCGCCAGCAGCCGGTCCCGCAACACCGGGGAGCTGTTTTTT. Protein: CASSRSRNTGELFF.

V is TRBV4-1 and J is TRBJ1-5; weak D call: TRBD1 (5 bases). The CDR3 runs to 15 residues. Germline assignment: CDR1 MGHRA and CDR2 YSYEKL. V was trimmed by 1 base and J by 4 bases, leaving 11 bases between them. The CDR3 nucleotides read TGCGCCAGCAGCCAAGGGGGGACCTATAATCAGCCCCAGCATTTT. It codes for CASSQGGTYNQPQHF.